The clone carrying this T cell receptor (beta chain) was seen more than once but under ten times. Its antigen is as yet unknown. This sample is drawn from a study of cytomegalovirus exposure and HLA in healthy donors. At the level of the study: A subsequent analysis stated that the 120 or so validation repertoires were run on the same platform as the approximately 700 first-cohort repertoires.

Here immunoSEQ multiplex PCR was the method, and the copy in TCRdb shows in-frame clones only, minus some. Of under 250,000 clones listed, more than 75% are singletons. Germline V gives CDR1 SEHNR, CDR2 FQNEAQ (reference sequence). Trimming took 5 bases from V and 8 from J, leaving 19 bases between them. There are 15 residues in the CDR3. Regarding the study as a whole: Reports credit the classifier with highly specific, highly sensitive diagnosis of cytomegalovirus status. TCR clusters originating in the first cohort tended to co-occur in the 120 validation repertoires, according to a later analysis. There were 150 to 200 TCR beta chains listed as cytomegalovirus-associated.

The chain is built from TRBV7-9 and TRBJ2-1; D might be TRBD2 (5 bases). The receptor's source is a man aged 18 to 29 in good health and CMV-seronegative. The material sequenced was PBMCs. CDR3 in DNA: TGTGCCAGCAGCCCCGACGGGAAACCCACCGATGAGCAGTTCTTC. Translation gives CASSPDGKPTDEQFF. Filled out from reference TRBV7-9 and TRBJ2-1, the complete variable domain reads DTGVSQNPRHKITKRGQNVTFRCDPISEHNRLYWYRQTLGQGPEFLTYFQNEAQLEKSRLLSDRFSAERPKGSFSTLEIQRTEQGDSAMYLCASSPDGKPTDEQFFGPGTRLTVL.